The 24 T cell receptor beta chains presented below share a single source sample, sequenced in a study of T cells in Graves' hyperthyroidism and ophthalmopathy. Amplification targeted TCR beta CDR3 regions from RNA transcripts. When the TCR CDR3 underwent first-round RT-PCR, the HTBI primer set was used. TCRdb processed the multiplex PCR reads anew with MiXCR; each CDR3 protein has one entry. The data contain around 580,000 distinct CDR3 sequences, 46% of them singletons. Sequencing input: peripheral blood or thyroid tissue (not recorded which). Receptors originate from a woman under 30 with Graves' hyperthyroidism.

On this clonotype itself: Relative to the germline gene, one junction end is altered; a read error may explain this. The chain recombines TRBV2 with TRBJ2-2; possible D gene TRBD2, 7 bases. Germline values: CDR1 SNHLY, CDR2 FYNNEI. The CDR3 has 12 amino acids. CDR3 loop: CASSRDTGGLFF. CDR3 DNA sequence: TGTGCCAGCAGCCGGGACACGGGGGGGCTGTTTTTT.

This clonotype was seen at least ten times. The chain combines TRBV20-1 with TRBJ2-5; 7 bases map to TRBD1. Trimming at V came to 5 bases and at J to 1 base, leaving 10 bases not matched to a gene. The CDR3 extends over 15 amino acids. Per the germline V gene, CDR1 is DFQATT and CDR2 is SNEGSKA (reference sequence). The CDR3 here is CSARDSGDLQETQYF. CDR3 nucleotides: TGCAGTGCTCGGGACAGTGGGGACCTCCAAGAGACCCAGTACTTC.

This clonotype was counted a few times. The rearrangement joins TRBV30 to TRBJ1-5; the D is unclear. Trimming shortened V by 4 bases and J by 4 bases, and 14 bases separated the two germline ends. Germline CDR1 and CDR2: GTSNPN and SVGIG (reference sequence). The CDR3 loop spans 14 amino acids. CDR3 amino acids: CAWTSRSYNQPQHF. The CDR3 DNA is TGTGCCTGGACCTCGCGCAGTTATAATCAGCCCCAGCATTTT. Looking up the rest from reference TRBV30 and TRBJ1-5 gives the full variable domain: SQTIHQWPATLVQPVGSPLSLECTVEGTSNPNLYWYRQAAGRGLQLLFYSVGIGQISSEVPQNLSASRPQDRQFILSSKKLLLSDSGFYLCAWTSRSYNQPQHFGDGTRLSIL.

About this clonotype itself: Without the conserved terminal phenylalanine or tryptophan, this CDR3 likely stems from a read error. The DNA is left out, because the CDR3 cannot be placed on it with certainty; the CDR3 is given as TCRdb lists it. The chain carries TRBV12-3 or TRBV12-4 and TRBJ1-3. The CDR3 length equals 10 residues, ends included. This CDR3 reads CASSFPGGKI.

This clonotype has just one count. This rearrangement joins TRBV2 to TRBJ2-7; 9 bases align to TRBD1. Germline V gene sequence: CDR1 SNHLY, CDR2 FYNNEI. CDR3 length: 13 residues. V shed 4 bases and J 6 bases; nucleotides not matched to a gene: 4. This CDR3 reads CASSAGQGGEQYF. The DNA of the CDR3 is TGTGCCAGCAGTGCGGGACAGGGCGGCGAGCAGTACTTC.

The V call is TRBV12-3 or TRBV12-4, the J call TRBJ2-2; D possibly uses TRBD1 or TRBD2 (5 bases each). V lost 8 bases and J lost 1, with 11 bases in between. This CDR3 has 14 amino acids. CDR3 in DNA: TGTGCCAGCCACGGGGCAGGGAACACCGGGGAGCTGTTTTTT. Protein product: CASHGAGNTGELFF.

This clonotype was counted at least ten times. The chain joins TRBV5-1 to TRBJ2-7; D gene unclear. V was cut by 1 base and J by 3 bases, with 8 bases left in between. There are 13 residues in the CDR3. Germline V CDR1 and CDR2: SGHRS, YFSETQ. DNA of the CDR3: TGCGCCAGCAGCTTGTCGGCTGACTACGAGCAGTACTTC. Translating it yields CASSLSADYEQYF.

In the case of this clonotype: A much larger clone is a single base away; this may be a read error. The chain carries TRBV5-1 and TRBJ1-2; no definite D call. The CDR3 runs to 14 residues. Germline loops: CDR1 SGHRS, CDR2 YFSETQ. The CDR3 loop is CASSLTGRLDGYIF. DNA for the CDR3: TGCGCCAGCAGCTTAACGGGCCGGCTGGATGGCTACATCTTC.

This clonotype showed up just a few times. V and J are TRBV7-2 and TRBJ2-3, with 12 bases aligning to TRBD2. The V gene's germline CDR1 is SGHTA and CDR2 FQGNSA. Trimming at V came to 3 bases and at J to 6 bases, leaving 7 bases not matched to a gene. The length of the CDR3 is 16 residues. The CDR3 sequence is CASSFPLAGGVDTQYF. DNA of the CDR3: TGTGCCAGCAGCTTCCCACTAGCGGGAGGTGTCGATACGCAGTATTTT.

This clonotype has more than one count but fewer than ten. The chain joins TRBV30 to TRBJ2-5, with unresolved D. CDR1 is GTSNPN and CDR2 is SVGIG in the germline V gene (reference sequence). This CDR3 spans 14 amino acids. V lost 2 bases, J lost 1 base, and 11 bases lay in between. DNA for the CDR3: TGTGCCTGGAGTACGGGTCTGCTCCAAGAGACCCAGTACTTC. It is translated as CAWSTGLLQETQYF.

Concerning this clonotype: Just one base apart from a much larger clone, this may be a read error. The chain combines TRBV12-3 or TRBV12-4 with TRBJ1-2; TRBD1 matches at 9 bases. Trimming removed 4 bases from V and 8 bases from J; junction bases left unmatched: 5. This CDR3 comprises 13 residues. The CDR3 loop is CASSWTGALGYTF. In DNA form, the CDR3 reads TGTGCCAGCAGTTGGACAGGGGCGTTGGGCTACACCTTC.

The chain uses TRBV7-8 and TRBJ1-1; no firm D call. The germline gives CDR1 SGHVS, CDR2 FQNEAQ. CDR3 size: 14 residues. Trimming removed 1 base at V and 0 bases at J, with 6 bases between. In nucleotides, the CDR3 is TGTGCCAGCAGCTTAGTTCTTATGAACACTGAAGCTTTCTTT. Its protein is CASSLVLMNTEAFF.

Ten or more counts support this clonotype. The V call is TRBV19, the J call TRBJ2-2; D gene uncertain. CDR1 and CDR2 (germline): LNHDA, SQIVND (reference sequence). The CDR3 is made up of 12 amino acids. With 4 bases removed from V and 7 bases from J, the gap between germline ends came to 7 bases. In DNA, the CDR3 is TGTGCCAGTAGTACCCTCGGCGGGGAGCTGTTTTTT. Amino acid sequence: CASSTLGGELFF.

This clonotype came up many times. The chain couples TRBV19 to TRBJ2-6; TRBD1 or TRBD2 may be the D gene (5 bases each). Trimming took 3 bases from V and 0 from J, leaving 12 bases between them. From germline, CDR1 is LNHDA and CDR2 SQIVND (reference sequence). The CDR3 runs 17 residues. The CDR3 loop reads CASSMGDGPSGANVLTF. In DNA form, the CDR3 reads TGTGCCAGTAGTATGGGGGACGGCCCCTCTGGGGCCAACGTCCTGACTTTC. The whole variable domain, filled in from reference TRBV19 and TRBJ2-6, reads DGGITQSPKYLFRKEGQNVTLSCEQNLNHDAMYWYRQDPGQGLRLIYYSQIVNDFQKGDIAEGYSVSREKKESFPLTVTSAQKNPTAFYLCASSMGDGPSGANVLTFGAGSRLTVL.

The V call is TRBV29-1, the J call TRBJ2-5; tentative D call: TRBD1 (6 bases). V was shortened by 5 bases and J by 3 bases, with 13 bases between the two germline ends. CDR1 and CDR2 (germline): SQVTM, ANQGSEA. The CDR3 is made up of 13 amino acids. CDR3 residues: CSVIGQPKETQYF. The CDR3 DNA follows: TGCAGCGTTATAGGACAGCCCAAAGAGACCCAGTACTTC.

This clonotype was recorded at least ten times. The chain employs TRBV7-8 and TRBJ2-5, with 9 bases that match TRBD2. The CDR3 has 15 residues. Germline CDR1 reads SGHVS; CDR2 reads FQNEAQ. With V trimmed by 3 bases and J by 2 bases, 4 bases remained unmatched. The CDR3 is CASSLVAGEQETQYF. The CDR3 region has the DNA TGTGCCAGCAGCTTGGTAGCGGGAGAACAAGAGACCCAGTACTTC.

This clonotype turned up a few times. The chain carries TRBV30 and TRBJ1-5; unclear D gene. V lost 0 bases and J lost 7, with 10 bases in between. CDR3 length: 13 residues. Germline V gene lookup returns CDR1 GTSNPN and CDR2 SVGIG (reference sequence). The CDR3 spells CAWSVLGSQPQHF. DNA for the CDR3: TGTGCCTGGAGTGTGCTCGGTAGCCAGCCCCAGCATTTT.

The chain has TRBV25-1 and TRBJ1-5; D unresolved. V shed 0 bases and J shed 2 bases, with 8 bases lying between them. The CDR3 extends over 15 amino acids. Germline V gives CDR1 MGHDK, CDR2 SYGVNS. CDR3 bases: TGTGCCAGCAGTGAATATGGGCAGGGCAATCAGCCCCAGCATTTT. Its translation: CASSEYGQGNQPQHF.

V and J are TRBV11-2 and TRBJ1-5; the D gene is possibly TRBD1 (5 bases). Trimming removed 8 bases at V and 4 bases at J, with 12 bases between. This CDR3 comprises 13 residues. CDR1 is SGHAT, CDR2 FQNNGV, per germline. The CDR3 spells CASPRVTNQPQHF. CDR3 bases: TGTGCCAGCCCCAGGGTAACAAATCAGCCCCAGCATTTT.

The chain carries TRBV7-9 and TRBJ1-1; D is uncertain. In germline, CDR1 is SEHNR, CDR2 FQNEAQ (reference sequence). Trimming pared 5 bases from V and 5 bases from J, leaving 15 bases between. The CDR3 consists of 14 residues. DNA for the CDR3: TGTGCCAGCAGCCCGAGGATGGGAGGAACTGAAGCTTTCTTT. This encodes CASSPRMGGTEAFF.

About this clonotype itself: A much larger clone differs by one base, so this may be a read error. This chain connects TRBV20-1 to TRBJ2-2, with D possibly matching TRBD2 (5 bases). Per the germline V gene, CDR1 is DFQATT and CDR2 is SNEGSKA (reference sequence). Trimming left V 0 bases short and J 3 bases short, with 14 bases between. The CDR3 has 16 amino acids. The DNA of the CDR3 is TGCAGTGCTAGAGATTTAGCGAATTCGGACACCGGGGAGCTGTTTTTT. It specifies CSARDLANSDTGELFF.

This clonotype came up a few times. This chain connects TRBV25-1 to TRBJ2-7, with 7 bases matching TRBD1. This CDR3 spans 16 amino acids. The germline V gene has CDR1 MGHDK and CDR2 SYGVNS. Losses at the gene ends were 2 bases for V and 3 bases for J; bases not matched to a gene: 10. CDR3 amino acids: CASSEGALTGHYEQYF. The CDR3 DNA follows: TGTGCCAGCAGTGAAGGTGCTCTGACAGGGCACTACGAGCAGTACTTC.

Written as DNA, the CDR3 is TGTGCCAGCAGCTTAATGGGGACAGGGACCTACTATGGCTACACCTTC. It is translated as CASSLMGTGTYYGYTF. V and J are TRBV7-9 and TRBJ1-2; 9 bases match TRBD1. Per germline, CDR1 SEHNR and CDR2 FQNEAQ (reference sequence). This CDR3 comprises 16 residues. V lost 2 bases, J lost 3 bases, and 7 bases stayed unmatched.

With respect to this clonotype: This sequence may be a read error, since a much larger clone differs from it by one base. This chain uses TRBV12-3 or TRBV12-4 with TRBJ1-2; 8 nucleotides agree with TRBD1. This CDR3 is 15 amino acids long. DNA of the CDR3: TGTGTCAGCAGTTTGACAGGGGCCAATAACTATGGCTACACCTTC. This encodes CVSSLTGANNYGYTF.